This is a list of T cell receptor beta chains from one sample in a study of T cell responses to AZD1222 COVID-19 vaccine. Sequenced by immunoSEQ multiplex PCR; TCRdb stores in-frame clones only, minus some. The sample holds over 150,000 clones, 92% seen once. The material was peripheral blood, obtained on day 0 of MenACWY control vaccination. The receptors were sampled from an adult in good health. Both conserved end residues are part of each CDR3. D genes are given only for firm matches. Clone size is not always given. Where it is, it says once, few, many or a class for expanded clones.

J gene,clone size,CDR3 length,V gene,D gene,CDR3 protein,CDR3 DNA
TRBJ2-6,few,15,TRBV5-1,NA,CASSLGSQRANVLTF,TGCGCCAGCAGCTTGGGGAGCCAACGGGCCAACGTCCTGACTTTC
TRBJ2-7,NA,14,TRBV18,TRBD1,CASSPSTGGYEQYF,TGTGCCAGCTCACCGTCGACAGGGGGATACGAGCAGTACTTC
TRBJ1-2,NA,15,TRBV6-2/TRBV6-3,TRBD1,CASSYSETGELGYTF,TGTGCCAGCAGTTACTCCGAGACAGGGGAACTTGGCTACACCTTC
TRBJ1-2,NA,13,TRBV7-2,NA,CASSLAGAYGYTF,TGTGCCAGCAGCTTAGCAGGAGCCTATGGCTACACCTTC
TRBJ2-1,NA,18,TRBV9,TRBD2,CASSVVELAGGSYNEQFF,TGTGCCAGCAGCGTAGTAGAACTAGCGGGAGGTTCCTACAATGAGCAGTTCTTC
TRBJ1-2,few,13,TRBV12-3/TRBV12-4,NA,CASSLQDIYGYTF,TGTGCCAGCAGTCTACAGGACATCTATGGCTACACCTTC
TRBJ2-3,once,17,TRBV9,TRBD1,CASSVAPPGQGTDTQYF,TGTGCCAGCAGCGTAGCTCCCCCGGGACAGGGCACAGATACGCAGTATTTT
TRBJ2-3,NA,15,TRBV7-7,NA,CASSPDRASTDTQYF,TGTGCTAGCAGCCCAGATCGGGCTAGCACAGATACGCAGTATTTT
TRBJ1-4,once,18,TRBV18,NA,CASSPPRVGVGEDEKLFF,TGTGCCAGCTCACCCCCCCGGGTAGGTGTGGGTGAAGATGAAAAACTGTTTTTT
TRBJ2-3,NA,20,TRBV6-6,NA,CASSPLGLITQVGGIGTQYF,TGTGCCAGCAGTCCCCTGGGCCTCATCACCCAGGTGGGTGGAATTGGTACGCAGTATTTT
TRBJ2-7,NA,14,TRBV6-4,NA,CASSPDSSSYEQYF,TGTGCCAGCAGTCCAGACTCTTCCTCCTACGAGCAGTACTTC
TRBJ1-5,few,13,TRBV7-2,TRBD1,CASSFDRVRPQHF,TGTGCCAGCAGCTTCGACAGGGTTCGGCCCCAGCATTTT
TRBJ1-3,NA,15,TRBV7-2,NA,CASSSLSLSGNTIYF,TGTGCCAGCAGCTCCCTGTCGCTCTCTGGAAACACCATATATTTT
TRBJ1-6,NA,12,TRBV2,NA,CASTQGTSPLHF,TGTGCCAGCACTCAGGGGACTTCACCCCTCCACTTT
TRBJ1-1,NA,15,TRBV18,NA,CASSKMDSLNTEAFF,TGTGCCAGCTCAAAGATGGACAGTTTGAACACTGAAGCTTTCTTT
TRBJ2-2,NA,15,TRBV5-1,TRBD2,CASSLDSSGYGELFF,TGCGCCAGCAGCTTGGATAGTAGCGGGTACGGGGAGCTGTTTTTT
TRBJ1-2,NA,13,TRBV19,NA,CASSINGPYGYTF,TGTGCCAGTAGTATAAACGGGCCCTATGGCTACACCTTC
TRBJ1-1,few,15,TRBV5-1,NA,CASSLVTGLNTEAFF,TGCGCCAGCAGCTTGGTGACAGGATTGAACACTGAAGCTTTCTTT
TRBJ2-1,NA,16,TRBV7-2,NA,CASSSPISTLSNEQFF,TGTGCCAGCAGCTCGCCGATATCTACCCTTTCCAATGAGCAGTTCTTC
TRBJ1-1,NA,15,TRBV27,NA,CASSFDRTMNTEAFF,TGTGCCAGCAGTTTCGACAGGACTATGAACACTGAAGCTTTCTTT
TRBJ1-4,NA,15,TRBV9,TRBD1,CASSVTGTGSEKLFF,TGTGCCAGCAGCGTCACCGGGACAGGGAGTGAAAAACTGTTTTTT
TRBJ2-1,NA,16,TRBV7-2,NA,CASSLSGSSSYNEQFF,TGTGCCAGCAGCTTGTCTGGTTCCAGCTCCTACAATGAGCAGTTCTTC
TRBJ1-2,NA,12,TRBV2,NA,CASRVANYGYTF,TGTGCCAGCAGGGTGGCTAACTATGGCTACACCTTC
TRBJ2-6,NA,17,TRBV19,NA,CATFGVNRGSGANVLTF,TGTGCCACGTTTGGCGTAAACCGCGGCTCTGGGGCCAACGTCCTGACTTTC
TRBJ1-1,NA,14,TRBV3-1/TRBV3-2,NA,CASSQSADRPEAFF,TGTGCCAGCAGCCAATCGGCCGACCGGCCTGAAGCTTTCTTT
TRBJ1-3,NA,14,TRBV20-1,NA,CSASKQGAVNTIYF,TGCAGTGCTAGTAAACAGGGTGCCGTAAACACCATATATTTT
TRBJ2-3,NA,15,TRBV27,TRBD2,CASSLSVRGGRTQYF,TGTGCCAGCAGTTTATCGGTCCGGGGGGGGCGTACGCAGTATTTT
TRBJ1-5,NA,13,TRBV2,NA,CASTKGGVQPQHF,TGTGCCAGCACCAAGGGGGGGGTCCAGCCCCAGCATTTT
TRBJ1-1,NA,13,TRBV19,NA,CASSGQMNTEAFF,TGTGCCAGTAGCGGACAGATGAACACTGAAGCTTTCTTT
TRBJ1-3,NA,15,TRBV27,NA,CASSLRGAGGNTIYF,TGTGCCAGCAGTTTGCGAGGGGCTGGCGGAAACACCATATATTTT
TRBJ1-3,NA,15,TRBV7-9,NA,CASSWGGGSGNTIYF,TGTGCCAGCAGCTGGGGAGGGGGCTCTGGAAACACCATATATTTT
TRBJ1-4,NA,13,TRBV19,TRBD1,CASMGDRAEKLFF,TGTGCCAGTATGGGGGACAGGGCTGAAAAACTGTTTTTT
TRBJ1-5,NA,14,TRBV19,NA,CASSIVAGSQPQHF,TGTGCCAGTAGTATAGTAGCAGGGTCTCAGCCCCAGCATTTT
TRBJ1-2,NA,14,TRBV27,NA,CASRPGTANYGYTF,TGTGCCAGCCGTCCCGGGACGGCTAACTATGGCTACACCTTC
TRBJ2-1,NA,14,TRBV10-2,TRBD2,CASSAGLASSEQFF,TGCGCCAGCAGTGCGGGACTAGCCTCCAGTGAGCAGTTCTTC
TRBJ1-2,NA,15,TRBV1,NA,CTSSRFGQGNYGYTF,NA
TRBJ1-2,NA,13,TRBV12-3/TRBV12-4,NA,CASSQFRQGGYTF,TGTGCCAGCAGTCAATTTAGGCAGGGGGGCTACACCTTC
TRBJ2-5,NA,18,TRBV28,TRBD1,CASTDGTGDSGPQETQYF,TGTGCCAGCACCGACGGGACAGGGGATTCGGGGCCCCAAGAGACCCAGTACTTC
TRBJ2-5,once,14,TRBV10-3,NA,CAISDRGEKETQYF,TGTGCCATCAGTGACAGGGGCGAAAAAGAGACCCAGTACTTC
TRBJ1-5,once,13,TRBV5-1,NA,CASSLNLDQPQHF,TGCGCCAGCAGCCTCAATCTTGATCAGCCCCAGCATTTT
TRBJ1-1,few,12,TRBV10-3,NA,CAISVGNTEAFF,TGTGCCATCAGTGTGGGGAACACTGAAGCTTTCTTT
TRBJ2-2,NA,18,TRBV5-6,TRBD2,CASSSPGLAGKNTGELFF,TGTGCCAGCAGCTCACCGGGACTAGCGGGAAAAAACACCGGGGAGCTGTTTTTT
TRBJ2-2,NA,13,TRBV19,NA,CASSPGATGELFF,TGTGCCAGTAGCCCAGGGGCCACCGGGGAGCTGTTTTTT
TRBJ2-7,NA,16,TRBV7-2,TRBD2,CASSLSFRLAGGEQYF,TGTGCCAGCAGCTTAAGTTTCAGGCTAGCGGGAGGCGAGCAGTACTTC
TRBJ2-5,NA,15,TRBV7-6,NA,CASSPRRLSQETQYF,TGTGCCAGCAGCCCCAGGAGACTAAGCCAAGAGACCCAGTACTTC
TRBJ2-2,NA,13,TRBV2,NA,CASSEAPGGELFF,TGTGCCAGCAGTGAAGCCCCGGGGGGGGAGCTGTTTTTT